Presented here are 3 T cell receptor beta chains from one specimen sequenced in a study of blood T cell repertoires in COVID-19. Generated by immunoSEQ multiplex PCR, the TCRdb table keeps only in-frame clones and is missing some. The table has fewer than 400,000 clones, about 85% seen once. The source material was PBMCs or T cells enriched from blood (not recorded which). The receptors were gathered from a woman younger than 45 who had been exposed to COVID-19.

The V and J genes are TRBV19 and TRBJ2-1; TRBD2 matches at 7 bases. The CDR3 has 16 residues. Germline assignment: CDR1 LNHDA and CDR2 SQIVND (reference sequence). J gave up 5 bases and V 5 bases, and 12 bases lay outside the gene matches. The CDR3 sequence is CASSPMGEGAHNEQFF. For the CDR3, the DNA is TGTGCCAGTAGTCCTATGGGGGAGGGAGCGCACAATGAGCAGTTCTTC.

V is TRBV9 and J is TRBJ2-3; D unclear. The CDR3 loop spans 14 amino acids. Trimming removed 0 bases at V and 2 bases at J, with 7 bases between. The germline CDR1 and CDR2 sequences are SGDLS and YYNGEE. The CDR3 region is CASSVAVSTDTQYF. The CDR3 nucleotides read TGTGCCAGCAGCGTAGCTGTTTCCACAGATACGCAGTATTTT.

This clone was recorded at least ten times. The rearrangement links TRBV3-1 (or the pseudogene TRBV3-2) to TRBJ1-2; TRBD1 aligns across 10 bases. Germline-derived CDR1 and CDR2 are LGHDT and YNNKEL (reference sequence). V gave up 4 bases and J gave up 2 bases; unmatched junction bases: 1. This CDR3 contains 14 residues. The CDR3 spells CASSPGQGNYGYTF. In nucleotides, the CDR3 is TGTGCCAGCAGCCCGGGACAGGGGAACTATGGCTACACCTTC.